The 10 T cell receptor beta chains presented below share a single source sample, sequenced in a study of blood T cell repertoires in COVID-19. Here immunoSEQ multiplex PCR was the method, and the copy in TCRdb shows in-frame clones only, minus some. The data hold about 260,000 clones, with roughly 84% observed a single time. The specimen sequenced was peripheral blood. The source is a woman aged 35 to 49 who had recovered from COVID-19.

J is TRBJ2-5 and V is TRBV2; 11 bases line up with TRBD1. Germline V gene data show CDR1 as SNHLY and CDR2 as FYNNEI. The length of the CDR3 is 15 residues. Unmatched junction bases numbered 8, after V lost 6 bases and J lost 5 bases. CDR3 region: CASSGQGAGWETQYF. The CDR3 DNA reads as TGTGCCAGCAGCGGACAGGGGGCCGGGTGGGAGACCCAGTACTTC.

The chain links TRBV19 to TRBJ2-7; D possibly corresponds to TRBD1 (5 bases). V dropped 4 bases and J dropped 4 bases, with 14 bases sitting between them. The CDR3 length is 14 residues. Germline V gives CDR1 LNHDA, CDR2 SQIVND (reference sequence). The CDR3 sequence: CASSTWQGQYEQYF. DNA for the CDR3: TGTGCCAGTAGTACTTGGCAGGGTCAATACGAGCAGTACTTC.

This clone was picked up a small number of times. The rearrangement links TRBV6-1 to TRBJ1-2; 8 bases agree with TRBD1. This CDR3 is 17 amino acids long. The V segment lost 2 bases and the J segment 5 bases; nucleotides outside the gene matches: 13. Germline loops: CDR1 MNHNS, CDR2 SASEGT. The CDR3 here is CASSEFETGDSRYGYTF. In DNA, the CDR3 is TGTGCCAGCAGTGAATTCGAGACAGGGGACTCTAGGTATGGCTACACCTTC.

The rearrangement uses TRBV5-4 and TRBJ1-4, with TRBD1 matching over 8 bases. V gave up 3 bases and J gave up 8 bases; unmatched junction bases: 12. Germline CDR1 and CDR2: SGHNT and YYREEE (reference sequence). This CDR3 has 16 residues. CDR3 protein: CASSSGQGEGREKLFF. The CDR3 nucleotides read TGTGCCAGCAGCTCTGGACAGGGAGAGGGTAGGGAAAAACTGTTTTTT.

The V and J genes are TRBV15 and TRBJ2-1; no clear D. The length of the CDR3 is 13 residues. Between the trimmed V and J ends, which lost 5 bases and 2 bases, there was a span of 7 bases. Germline values: CDR1 LNHNV, CDR2 YYDKDF (reference sequence). CDR3 sequence: CATSGQAYNEQFF. The CDR3 DNA reads TGTGCCACCAGCGGCCAGGCCTACAATGAGCAGTTCTTC.

This clone occurred a few times. Additional DNA sequences in this sample encode the identical CDR3. This sequence joins TRBV5-1 and TRBJ1-1, with D possibly matching TRBD1 (6 bases). Germline CDR1 and CDR2: SGHRS and YFSETQ. CDR3 length: 12 residues. Deletions cut 4 bases from V and 6 bases from J, with 10 bases between. CDR3 sequence reads: CASSQQGSEAFF. The CDR3 DNA reads as TGCGCCAGCAGCCAACAGGGCTCTGAAGCTTTCTTT.

The J gene is TRBJ1-5, the V gene TRBV12-3 or TRBV12-4; 8 bases fit TRBD1. The CDR3 has 13 residues. With 5 bases clipped from V and 7 bases from J, the junction kept 4 bases outside the gene matches. CDR3 DNA sequence: TGTGCCAGCAGTCAGGGGGCCGGACAGCCCCAGCATTTT. It translates to CASSQGAGQPQHF.

This chain links TRBV6-6 with TRBJ2-7, with TRBD1 identical over 8 bases. Germline V gene data show CDR1 as MNHNY and CDR2 as SVGAGI (reference sequence). The CDR3 is 16 residues long. Germline trimming cut 6 bases from V and 2 bases from J; bases unmatched to any gene: 12. The CDR3 loop reads CASSPTSGGAPYEQYF. CDR3 in DNA: TGTGCCAGCAGCCCGACCTCAGGGGGCGCCCCCTACGAGCAGTACTTC.

The chain employs TRBV4-2 and TRBJ1-6, with 8 bases identical to TRBD1. Germline-derived CDR1 and CDR2 are LGHNA and YNFKEQ. V lost 0 bases to trimming and J lost 10 bases; unmatched junction nucleotides: 14. This CDR3 comprises 18 residues. The DNA for the CDR3 is TGTGCCAGCAGCCAAGATGACCCTAGACAGGGGTCCTACTCACCCCTCCACTTT. It is translated as CASSQDDPRQGSYSPLHF.

The rearrangement links TRBV2 to TRBJ2-5; tentative D call: TRBD1 (5 bases). The CDR3 spans 13 residues. Per germline, CDR1 SNHLY and CDR2 FYNNEI. Deletions cut 2 bases from V and 7 bases from J, with 11 bases between. DNA of the CDR3: TGTGCCAGCAGTGAATACAGGACGGGGACCCAGTACTTC. Translated: CASSEYRTGTQYF. The full variable domain, with the rest looked up from reference TRBV2 and TRBJ2-5, is EPEVTQTPSHQVTQMGQEVILRCVPISNHLYFYWYRQILGQKVEFLVSFYNNEISEKSEIFDDQFSVERPDGSNFTLKIRSTKLEDSAMYFCASSEYRTGTQYFGPGTRLLVL.